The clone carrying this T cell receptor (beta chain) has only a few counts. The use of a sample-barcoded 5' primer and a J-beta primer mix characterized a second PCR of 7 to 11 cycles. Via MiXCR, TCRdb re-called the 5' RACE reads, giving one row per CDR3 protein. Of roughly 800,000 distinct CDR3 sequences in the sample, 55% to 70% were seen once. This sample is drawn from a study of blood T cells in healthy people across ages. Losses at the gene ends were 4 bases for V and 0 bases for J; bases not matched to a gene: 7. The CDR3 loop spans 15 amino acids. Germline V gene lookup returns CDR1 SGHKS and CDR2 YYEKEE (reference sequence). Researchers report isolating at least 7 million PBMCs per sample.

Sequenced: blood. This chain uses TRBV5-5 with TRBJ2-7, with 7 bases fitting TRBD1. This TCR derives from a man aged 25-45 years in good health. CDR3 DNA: TGTGCCAGCAGCCGATCCGGGACAGACTCCTACGAGCAGTACTTC. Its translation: CASSRSGTDSYEQYF.